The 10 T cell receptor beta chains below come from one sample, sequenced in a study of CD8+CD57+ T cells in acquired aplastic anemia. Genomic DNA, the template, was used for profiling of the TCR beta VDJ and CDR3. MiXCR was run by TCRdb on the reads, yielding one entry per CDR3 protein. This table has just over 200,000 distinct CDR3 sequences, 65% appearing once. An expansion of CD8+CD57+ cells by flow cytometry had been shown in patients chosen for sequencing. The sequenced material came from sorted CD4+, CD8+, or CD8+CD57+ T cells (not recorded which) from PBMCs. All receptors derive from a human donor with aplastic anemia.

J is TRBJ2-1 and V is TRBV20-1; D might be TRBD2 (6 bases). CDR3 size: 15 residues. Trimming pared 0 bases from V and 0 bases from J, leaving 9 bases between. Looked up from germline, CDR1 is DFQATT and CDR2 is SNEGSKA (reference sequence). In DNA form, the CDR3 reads TGCAGTGCTAGAGATCTAGCGAGCTCCTACAATGAGCAGTTCTTC. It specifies CSARDLASSYNEQFF.

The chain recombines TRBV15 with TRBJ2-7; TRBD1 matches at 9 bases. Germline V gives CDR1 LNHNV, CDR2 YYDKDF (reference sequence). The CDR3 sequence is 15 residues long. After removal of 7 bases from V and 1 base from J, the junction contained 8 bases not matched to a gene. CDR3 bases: TGTGCCACCACAGGCCAGGGACAGGGTTCCTACGAGCAGTACTTC. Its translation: CATTGQGQGSYEQYF.

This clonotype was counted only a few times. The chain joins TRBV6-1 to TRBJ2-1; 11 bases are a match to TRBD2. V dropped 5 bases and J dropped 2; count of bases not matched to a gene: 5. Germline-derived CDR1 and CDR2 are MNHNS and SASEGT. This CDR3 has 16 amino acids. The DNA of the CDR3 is TGTGCCAGCAGTTTAGCGGGGGGGGGCACCTACAATGAGCAGTTCTTC. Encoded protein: CASSLAGGGTYNEQFF.

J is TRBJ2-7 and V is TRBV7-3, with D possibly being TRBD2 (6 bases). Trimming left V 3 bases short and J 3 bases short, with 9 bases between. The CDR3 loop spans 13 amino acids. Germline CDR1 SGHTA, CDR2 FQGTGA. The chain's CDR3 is CASSFQEGYEQYF. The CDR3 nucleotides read TGTGCCAGCAGCTTCCAGGAGGGCTACGAGCAGTACTTC.

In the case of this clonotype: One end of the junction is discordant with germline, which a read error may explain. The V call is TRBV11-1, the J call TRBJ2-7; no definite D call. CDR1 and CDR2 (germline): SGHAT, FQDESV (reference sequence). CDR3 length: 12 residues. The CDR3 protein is CASSLARNEQCF. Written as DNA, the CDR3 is TGTGCCAGCAGCTTAGCACGGAACGAGCAGTGCTTC.

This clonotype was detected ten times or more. For the CDR3, the DNA is TGTGCCAGCAGTCCCGGACAGGGAGATAGCACCGGGGAGCTGTTTTTT. It is translated as CASSPGQGDSTGELFF. This chain connects TRBV25-1 to TRBJ2-2; 8 bases align to TRBD1. The length of the CDR3 is 16 residues. Germline V gives CDR1 MGHDK, CDR2 SYGVNS. V shed 5 bases and J 4 bases; nucleotides not matched to a gene: 9. The whole variable domain, remainder taken from reference TRBV25-1 and TRBJ2-2, is EADIYQTPRYLVIGTGKKITLECSQTMGHDKMYWYQQDPGMELHLIHYSYGVNSTEKGDLSSESTVSRIRTEHFPLTLESARPSHTSQYLCASSPGQGDSTGELFFGEGSRLTVL.

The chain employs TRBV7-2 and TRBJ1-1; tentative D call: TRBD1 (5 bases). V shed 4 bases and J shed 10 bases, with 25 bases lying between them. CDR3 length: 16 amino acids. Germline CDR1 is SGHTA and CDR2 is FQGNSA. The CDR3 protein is CASSSISSGRGSGAFF. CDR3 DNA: TGTGCCAGCAGCTCAATTTCGTCTGGTCGGGGCTCGGGAGCTTTCTTT.

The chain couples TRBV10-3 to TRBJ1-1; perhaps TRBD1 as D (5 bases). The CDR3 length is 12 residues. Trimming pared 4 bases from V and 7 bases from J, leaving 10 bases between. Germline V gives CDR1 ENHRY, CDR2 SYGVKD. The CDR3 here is CAISGDGGEAFF. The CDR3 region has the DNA TGTGCCATCAGTGGGGATGGGGGTGAAGCTTTCTTT.

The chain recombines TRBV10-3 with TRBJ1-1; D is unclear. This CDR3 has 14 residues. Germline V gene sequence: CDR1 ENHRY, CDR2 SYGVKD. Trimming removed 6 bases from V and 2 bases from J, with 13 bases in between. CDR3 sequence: CAISRQVLNTEAFF. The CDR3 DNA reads TGTGCCATCAGCCGACAAGTCCTAAACACTGAAGCTTTCTTT.

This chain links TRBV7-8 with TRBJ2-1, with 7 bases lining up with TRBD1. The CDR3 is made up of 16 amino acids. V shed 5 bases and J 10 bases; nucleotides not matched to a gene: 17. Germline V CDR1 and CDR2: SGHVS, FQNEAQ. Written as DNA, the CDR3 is TGTGCCAGCAGCACCTTGACAGGGCTTGGGTCTGGCGAGCAGTTCTTC. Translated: CASSTLTGLGSGEQFF. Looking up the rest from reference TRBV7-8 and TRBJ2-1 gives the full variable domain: GAGVSQSPRYKVAKRGQDVALRCDPISGHVSLFWYQQALGQGPEFLTYFQNEAQLDKSGLPSDRFFAERPEGSVSTLKIQRTQQEDSAVYLCASSTLTGLGSGEQFFGPGTRLTVL.